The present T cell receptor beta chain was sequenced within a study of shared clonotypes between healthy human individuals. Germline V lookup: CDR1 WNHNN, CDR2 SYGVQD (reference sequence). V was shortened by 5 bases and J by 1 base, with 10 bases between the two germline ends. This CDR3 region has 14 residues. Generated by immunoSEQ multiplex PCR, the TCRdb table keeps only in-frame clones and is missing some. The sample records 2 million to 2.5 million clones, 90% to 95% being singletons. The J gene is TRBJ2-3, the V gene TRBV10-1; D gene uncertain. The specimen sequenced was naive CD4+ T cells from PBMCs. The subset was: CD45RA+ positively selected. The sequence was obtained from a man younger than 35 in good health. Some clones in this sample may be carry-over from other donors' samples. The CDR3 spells CASSTHRRTDTQYF. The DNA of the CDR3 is TGCGCCAGCAGTACACACCGACGCACAGATACGCAGTATTTT.